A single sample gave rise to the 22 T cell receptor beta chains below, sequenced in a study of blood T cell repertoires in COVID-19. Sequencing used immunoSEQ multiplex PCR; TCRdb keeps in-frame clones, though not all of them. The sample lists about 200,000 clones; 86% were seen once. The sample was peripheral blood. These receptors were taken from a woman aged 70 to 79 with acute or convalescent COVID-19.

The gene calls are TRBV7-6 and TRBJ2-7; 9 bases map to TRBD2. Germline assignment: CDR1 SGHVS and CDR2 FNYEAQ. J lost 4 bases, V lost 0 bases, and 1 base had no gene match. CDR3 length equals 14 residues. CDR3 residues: CASSLASGGYEQYF. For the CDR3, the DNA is TGTGCCAGCAGCTTAGCTAGCGGGGGTTACGAGCAGTACTTC.

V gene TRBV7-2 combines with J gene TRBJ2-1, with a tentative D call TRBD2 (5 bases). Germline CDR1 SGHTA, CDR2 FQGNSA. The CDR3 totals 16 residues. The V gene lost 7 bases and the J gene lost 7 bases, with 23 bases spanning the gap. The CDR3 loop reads CASTDLTFGPGNEQFF. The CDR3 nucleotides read TGTGCCAGCACCGATCTTACCTTTGGGCCGGGAAATGAGCAGTTCTTC.

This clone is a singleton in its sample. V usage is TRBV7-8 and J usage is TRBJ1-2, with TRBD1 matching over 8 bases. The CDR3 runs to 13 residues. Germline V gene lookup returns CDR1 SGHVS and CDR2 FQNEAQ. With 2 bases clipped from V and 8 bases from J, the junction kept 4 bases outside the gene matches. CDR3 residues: CASSLTTGAGYTF. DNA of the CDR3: TGTGCCAGCAGCTTAACGACAGGGGCAGGCTACACCTTC.

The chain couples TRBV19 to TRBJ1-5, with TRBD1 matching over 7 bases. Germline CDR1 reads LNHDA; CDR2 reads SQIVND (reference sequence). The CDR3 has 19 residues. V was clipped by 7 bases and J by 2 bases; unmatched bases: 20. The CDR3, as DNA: TGTGCCAGTATGGGGCCCGGGACAGTCAATCGGATACGCAATCAGCCCCAGCATTTT. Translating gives CASMGPGTVNRIRNQPQHF. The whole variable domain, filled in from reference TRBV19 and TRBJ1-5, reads DGGITQSPKYLFRKEGQNVTLSCEQNLNHDAMYWYRQDPGQGLRLIYYSQIVNDFQKGDIAEGYSVSREKKESFPLTVTSAQKNPTAFYLCASMGPGTVNRIRNQPQHFGDGTRLSIL.

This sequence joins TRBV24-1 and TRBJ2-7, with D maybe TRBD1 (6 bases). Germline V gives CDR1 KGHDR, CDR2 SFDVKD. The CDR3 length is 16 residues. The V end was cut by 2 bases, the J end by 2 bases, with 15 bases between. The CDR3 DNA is TGTGCCACCAGTGATTCGGCGGACAGATCTCCCTACGAGCAGTACTTC. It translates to CATSDSADRSPYEQYF.

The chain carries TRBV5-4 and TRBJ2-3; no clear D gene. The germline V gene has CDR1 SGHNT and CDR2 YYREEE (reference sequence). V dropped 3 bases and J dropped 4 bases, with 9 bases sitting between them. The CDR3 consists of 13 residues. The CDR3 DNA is TGTGCCAGCAGCTCACAAATCGCAGATACGCAGTATTTT. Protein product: CASSSQIADTQYF.

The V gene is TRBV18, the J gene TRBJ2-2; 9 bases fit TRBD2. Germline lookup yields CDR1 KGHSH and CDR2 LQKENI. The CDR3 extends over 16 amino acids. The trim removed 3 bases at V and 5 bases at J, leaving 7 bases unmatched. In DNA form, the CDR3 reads TGTGCCAGCTCACCGGCTAGCGGGGTTAAGACCGGGGAGCTGTTTTTT. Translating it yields CASSPASGVKTGELFF.

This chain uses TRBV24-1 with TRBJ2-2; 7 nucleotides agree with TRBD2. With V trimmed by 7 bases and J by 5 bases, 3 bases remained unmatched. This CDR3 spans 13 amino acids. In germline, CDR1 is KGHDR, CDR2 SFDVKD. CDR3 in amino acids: CATRGGGTGELFF. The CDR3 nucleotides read TGTGCCACCAGAGGCGGGGGAACCGGGGAGCTGTTTTTT.

Here the CDR3 reads CASSPGRGDINEKLFF. The CDR3 nucleotides are TGTGCCAGCTCACCTGGGCGGGGAGACATTAATGAAAAACTGTTTTTT. This rearrangement joins TRBV18 to TRBJ1-4; D not resolved. Trimming pared 3 bases from V and 4 bases from J, leaving 15 bases between. The germline V gene has CDR1 KGHSH and CDR2 LQKENI. The CDR3 loop spans 16 amino acids.

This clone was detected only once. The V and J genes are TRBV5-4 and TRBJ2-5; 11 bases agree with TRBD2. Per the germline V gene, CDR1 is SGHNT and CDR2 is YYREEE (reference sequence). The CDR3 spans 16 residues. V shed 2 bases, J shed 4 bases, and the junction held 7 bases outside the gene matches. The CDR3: CASSFSSGRLRETQYF. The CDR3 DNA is TGTGCCAGCAGCTTTTCTAGCGGGAGGTTGAGAGAGACCCAGTACTTC.

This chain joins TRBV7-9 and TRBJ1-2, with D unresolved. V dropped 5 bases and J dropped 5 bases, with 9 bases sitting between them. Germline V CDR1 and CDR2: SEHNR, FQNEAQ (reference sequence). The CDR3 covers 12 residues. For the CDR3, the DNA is TGTGCCAGCAGCCAGGAATTATATGGCTACACCTTC. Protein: CASSQELYGYTF.

DNA for the CDR3: TGTGCCAGCACCAAGAGGGCGGGAGTTTCCCACAATGAGCAGTTCTTC. Translation: CASTKRAGVSHNEQFF. The gene calls are TRBV2 and TRBJ2-1; 7 nucleotides match TRBD2. Trimming cost V 7 bases and J 5 bases; bases outside gene matches: 14. Germline CDR1 reads SNHLY; CDR2 reads FYNNEI. The CDR3 sequence is 16 residues long. The full variable domain, with the rest looked up from reference TRBV2 and TRBJ2-1, is EPEVTQTPSHQVTQMGQEVILRCVPISNHLYFYWYRQILGQKVEFLVSFYNNEISEKSEIFDDQFSVERPDGSNFTLKIRSTKLEDSAMYFCASTKRAGVSHNEQFFGPGTRLTVL.

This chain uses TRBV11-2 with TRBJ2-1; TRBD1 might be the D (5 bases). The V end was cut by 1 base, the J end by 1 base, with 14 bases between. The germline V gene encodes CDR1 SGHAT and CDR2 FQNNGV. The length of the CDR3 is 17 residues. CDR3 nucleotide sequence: TGTGCCAGCAGCTTAGGTACAGGCCTTCGGTCCTACAATGAGCAGTTCTTC. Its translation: CASSLGTGLRSYNEQFF. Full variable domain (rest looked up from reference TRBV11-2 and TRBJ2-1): EAGVAQSPRYKIIEKRQSVAFWCNPISGHATLYWYQQILGQGPKLLIQFQNNGVVDDSQLPKDRFSAERLKGVDSTLKIQPAKLEDSAVYLCASSLGTGLRSYNEQFFGPGTRLTVL.

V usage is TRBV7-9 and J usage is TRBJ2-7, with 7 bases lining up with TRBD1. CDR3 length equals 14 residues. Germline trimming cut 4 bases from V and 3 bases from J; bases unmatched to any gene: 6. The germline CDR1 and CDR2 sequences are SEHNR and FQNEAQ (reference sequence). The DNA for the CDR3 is TGTGCCAGCAGCTCGACAGGGATGAACTACGAGCAGTACTTC. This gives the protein CASSSTGMNYEQYF.

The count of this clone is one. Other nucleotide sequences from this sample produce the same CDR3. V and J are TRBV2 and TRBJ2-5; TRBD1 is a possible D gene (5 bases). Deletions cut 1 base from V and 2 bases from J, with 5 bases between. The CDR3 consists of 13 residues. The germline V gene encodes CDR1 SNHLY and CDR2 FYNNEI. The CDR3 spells CASSEGQQETQYF. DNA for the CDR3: TGTGCCAGCAGTGAAGGACAGCAAGAGACCCAGTACTTC.

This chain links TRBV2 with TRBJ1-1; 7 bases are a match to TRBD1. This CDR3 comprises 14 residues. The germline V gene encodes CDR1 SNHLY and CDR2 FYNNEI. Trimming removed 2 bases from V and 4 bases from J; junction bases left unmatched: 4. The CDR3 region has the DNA TGTGCCAGCAGTGAAACCAGGGGGACCACTGAAGCTTTCTTT. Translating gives CASSETRGTTEAFF.

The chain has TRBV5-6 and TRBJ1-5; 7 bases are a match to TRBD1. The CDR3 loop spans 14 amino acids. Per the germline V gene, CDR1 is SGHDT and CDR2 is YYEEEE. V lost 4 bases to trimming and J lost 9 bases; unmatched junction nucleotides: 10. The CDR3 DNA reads TGTGCCAGCAGCAAGGGGACAGACGGCTCGCCCCAGCATTTT. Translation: CASSKGTDGSPQHF.

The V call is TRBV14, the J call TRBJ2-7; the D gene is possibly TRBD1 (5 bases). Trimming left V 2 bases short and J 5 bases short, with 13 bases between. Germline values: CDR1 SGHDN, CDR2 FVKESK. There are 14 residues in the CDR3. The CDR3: CASSQNAGQDEQYF. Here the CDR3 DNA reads TGTGCCAGCAGCCAAAATGCAGGGCAGGACGAGCAGTACTTC.

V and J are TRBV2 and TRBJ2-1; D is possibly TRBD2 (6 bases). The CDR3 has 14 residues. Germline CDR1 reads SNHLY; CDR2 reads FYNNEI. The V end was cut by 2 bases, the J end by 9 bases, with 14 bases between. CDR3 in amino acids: CASSESGLGGEQFF. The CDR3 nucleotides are TGTGCCAGCAGTGAATCAGGGTTGGGGGGTGAGCAGTTCTTC.

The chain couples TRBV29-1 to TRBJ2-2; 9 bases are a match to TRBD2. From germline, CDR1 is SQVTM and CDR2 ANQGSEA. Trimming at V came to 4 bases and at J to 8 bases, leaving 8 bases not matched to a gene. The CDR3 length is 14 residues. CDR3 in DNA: TGCAGCGTTGCCCTAGCGGGACGCTTGGGGGAGCTGTTTTTT. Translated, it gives CSVALAGRLGELFF.

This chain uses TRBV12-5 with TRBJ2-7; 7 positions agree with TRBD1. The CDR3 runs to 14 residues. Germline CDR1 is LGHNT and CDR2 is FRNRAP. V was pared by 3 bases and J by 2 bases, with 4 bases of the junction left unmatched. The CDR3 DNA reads TGTGCTAGTGGTTTAGGGACAGCTACCTACGAGCAGTACTTC. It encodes CASGLGTATYEQYF. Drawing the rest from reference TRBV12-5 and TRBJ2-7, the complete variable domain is DARVTQTPRHKVTEMGQEVTMRCQPILGHNTVFWYRQTMMQGLELLAYFRNRAPLDDSGMPKDRFSAEMPDATLATLKIQPSEPRDSAVYFCASGLGTATYEQYFGPGTRLTVT.

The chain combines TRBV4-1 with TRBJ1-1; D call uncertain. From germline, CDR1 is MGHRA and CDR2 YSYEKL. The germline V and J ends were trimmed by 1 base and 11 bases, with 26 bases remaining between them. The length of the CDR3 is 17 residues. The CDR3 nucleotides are TGCGCCAGCAGCCAAGGGAGGGCCAAAGAGAGGTGGGGAGCGGCTTTCTTT. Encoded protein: CASSQGRAKERWGAAFF.